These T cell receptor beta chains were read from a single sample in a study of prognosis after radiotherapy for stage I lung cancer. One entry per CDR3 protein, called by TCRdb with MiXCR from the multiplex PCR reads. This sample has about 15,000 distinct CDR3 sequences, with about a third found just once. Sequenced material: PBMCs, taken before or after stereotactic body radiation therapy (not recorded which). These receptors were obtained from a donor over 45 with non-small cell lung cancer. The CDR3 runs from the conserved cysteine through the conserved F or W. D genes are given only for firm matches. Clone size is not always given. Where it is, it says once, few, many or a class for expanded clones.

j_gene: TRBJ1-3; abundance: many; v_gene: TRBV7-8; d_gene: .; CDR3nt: TGTGCCAGCAGCTCATCTTACTCGGCCTCTATTATGCGGGACACCATATATTTT; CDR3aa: CASSSSYSASIMRDTIYF
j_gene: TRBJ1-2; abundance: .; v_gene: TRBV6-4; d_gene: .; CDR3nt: TGTGCCAGCAGTGCAACAGGGCCAAGAGGCTATGGCTACACCTTC; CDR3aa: CASSATGPRGYGYTF
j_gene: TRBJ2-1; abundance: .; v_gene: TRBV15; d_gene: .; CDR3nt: TGTACCACCAGCAGCGGGTTAACATACAATGAGCAGTTCTTC; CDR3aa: CTTSSGLTYNEQFF
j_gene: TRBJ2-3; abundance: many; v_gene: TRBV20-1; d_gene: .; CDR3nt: TGCAGCGTACCATCCCGGGACATTACAGATACGCAGTATTTT; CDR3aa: CSVPSRDITDTQYF
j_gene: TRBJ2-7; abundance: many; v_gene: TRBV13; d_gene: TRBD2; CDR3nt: TGTGCCAGCAGCCGGAAAGCGGGAGTCTACTCCTACGAGCAGTACTTC; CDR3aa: CASSRKAGVYSYEQYF
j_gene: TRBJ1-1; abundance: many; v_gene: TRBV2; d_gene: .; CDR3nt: TGTGCCAGCAGCAACGTTCGAGAAGCTTTCTTT; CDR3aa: CASSNVREAFF
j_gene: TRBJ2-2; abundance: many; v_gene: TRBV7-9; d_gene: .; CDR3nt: TGTGCCAGCAGCATCGAGGTGGGCACCGGGGAGCTGTTTTTT; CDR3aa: CASSIEVGTGELFF
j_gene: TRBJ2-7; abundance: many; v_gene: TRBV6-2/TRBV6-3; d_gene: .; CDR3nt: TGTGCCAGCAGTTCTGTGGTATTATTAGCCGAGCAGTACTTC; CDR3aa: CASSSVVLLAEQYF
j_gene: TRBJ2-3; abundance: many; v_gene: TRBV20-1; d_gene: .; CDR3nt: TGCAGTGCTAGAGATCTAGTGAGGCTAGTGAGCACAGATACGCAGTATTTT; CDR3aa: CSARDLVRLVSTDTQYF
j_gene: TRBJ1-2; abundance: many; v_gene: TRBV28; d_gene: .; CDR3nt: TGTGCCAGCTCTCAGTCAATCAATGGCTACACCTTC; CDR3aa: CASSQSINGYTF
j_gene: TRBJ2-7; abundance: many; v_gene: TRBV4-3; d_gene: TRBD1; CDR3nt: TGCGCCAGCAGCCAACGACAGGGCCCCTACGAGCAGTACTTC; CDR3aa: CASSQRQGPYEQYF
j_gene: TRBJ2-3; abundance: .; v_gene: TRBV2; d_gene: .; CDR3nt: TGTGCCAGCAGTGAAGCCTGGCAAGACACAGATACGCAGTATTTT; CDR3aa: CASSEAWQDTDTQYF
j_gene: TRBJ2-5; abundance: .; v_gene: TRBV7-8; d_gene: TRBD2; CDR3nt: TGTGCCAGCAGCTTAGCCCGGGGGGTTGTCCAAGAGACCCAGTACTTC; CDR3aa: CASSLARGVVQETQYF
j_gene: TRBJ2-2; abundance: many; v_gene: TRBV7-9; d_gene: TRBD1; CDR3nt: TGTGCCAGCAGCACGGGACAGGGGGTGGCCGGGGAGCTGTTTTTT; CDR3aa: CASSTGQGVAGELFF
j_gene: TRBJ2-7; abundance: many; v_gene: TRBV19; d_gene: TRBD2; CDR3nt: TGTGCCAGTAGTGTACTAGCGGGATCTTACGAGCAGTACTTC; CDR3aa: CASSVLAGSYEQYF
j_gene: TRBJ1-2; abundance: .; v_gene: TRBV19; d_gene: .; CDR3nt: TGTGACAGTACACTAGGACAGAACTATGGCTACACCTTC; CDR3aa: CDSTLGQNYGYTF
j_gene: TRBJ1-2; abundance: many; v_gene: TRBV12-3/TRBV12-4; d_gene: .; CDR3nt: TGTGCCAGCAGTGCCGAGAACTATGGCTACACCTTC; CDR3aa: CASSAENYGYTF
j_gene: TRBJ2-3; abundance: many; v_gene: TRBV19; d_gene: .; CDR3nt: TGTGCCAGTAGTACAATACAGGGCGGCACAGATACGCAGTATTTT; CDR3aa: CASSTIQGGTDTQYF
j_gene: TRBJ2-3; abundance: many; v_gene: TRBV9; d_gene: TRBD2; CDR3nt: TGTGCCAGCAGCTGGACTAGCGGGAGCCCAGATACGCAGTATTTT; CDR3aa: CASSWTSGSPDTQYF
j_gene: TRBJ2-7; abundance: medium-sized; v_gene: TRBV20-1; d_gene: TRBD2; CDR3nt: TGCAGTGCGTCACTTTCTGGCGCGGGAGGGCCGAAGGAGCAGTACTTC; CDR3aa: CSASLSGAGGPKEQYF
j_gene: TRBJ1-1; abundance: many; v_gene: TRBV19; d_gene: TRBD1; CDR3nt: TGTGCCAGTAGTTTACAGGGGGGTAGGGCTGAAGCTTTCTTT; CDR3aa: CASSLQGGRAEAFF
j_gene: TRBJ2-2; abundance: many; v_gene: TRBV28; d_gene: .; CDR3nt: TGTGCCAGCAATCCCATAGCGGTAACGGGATCGCACACCGGGGAGCTGTTTTTT; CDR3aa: CASNPIAVTGSHTGELFF
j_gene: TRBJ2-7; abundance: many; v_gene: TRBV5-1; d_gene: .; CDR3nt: TGCGCCAGCAGCGACCACGGGGGCCAGGTCGAGCAGTACTTC; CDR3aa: CASSDHGGQVEQYF
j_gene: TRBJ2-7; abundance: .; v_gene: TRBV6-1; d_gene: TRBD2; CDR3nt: TGTGCCACTTGGACGGATGGGACTAGCGGGCTACCTAGCTACGAGCAGTACTTC; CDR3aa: CATWTDGTSGLPSYEQYF
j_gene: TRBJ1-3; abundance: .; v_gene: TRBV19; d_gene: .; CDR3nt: TGTGCCAGTAGGAACACCATATATTTT; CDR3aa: CASRNTIYF
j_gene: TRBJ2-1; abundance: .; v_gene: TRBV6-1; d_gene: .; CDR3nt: TGTGCCAGCAGCCCGGGACCGATCTACAATGAGCAGTTCTTC; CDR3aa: CASSPGPIYNEQFF
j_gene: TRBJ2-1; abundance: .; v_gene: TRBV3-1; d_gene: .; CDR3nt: TGTGCCATCAGCCAAGTTCTCGGGAGAGCGGACAATGAGCAGTTCTTC; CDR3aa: CAISQVLGRADNEQFF